This T cell receptor beta chain is from a study of blood T cell repertoires in COVID-19. Study-wide background: Samples came from the United States, Italy and Spain, spanning acute and convalescent COVID-19. T cells, B-cell-depleted T cells, or PBMCs provided the cDNA or gDNA that served as material.

How the authors handled the data: By means of reference gene primer amplification, nucleated cell counts were estimated. Measured with immunoSEQ multiplex PCR; TCRdb has only the in-frame clones, and not every one. V and J calls and clone size are as listed in that table; D and trimming were resolved from the DNA. The sample consists of around 100,000 clones, around 85% of them appearing once. V was pared by 0 bases and J by 3 bases, with 8 bases between. CDR1 and CDR2 from the germline V gene are GTSNPN and SVGIG (reference sequence). This CDR3 spans 13 amino acids. V gene TRBV30 combines with J gene TRBJ1-1; D gene uncertain. The specimen was peripheral blood. The TCR comes from a man aged 50-60 years with active or convalescent COVID-19. The CDR3 nucleotides are TGTGCCTGGAGTGTACTTTGGTACACTGAAGCTTTCTTT. Translating gives CAWSVLWYTEAFF.